A selection of T cell receptor beta chains follows, all from one sample in a study of blood T cell repertoires in COVID-19. The method was immunoSEQ multiplex PCR; TCRdb's version includes in-frame clones alone and lacks a portion of them. Altogether 110,000 to 150,000 clones are present, roughly four fifths being singletons, with the ten largest covering 10% to 15%. Sequenced sample: peripheral blood. These receptors all stem from an elderly man with acute or convalescent COVID-19. CDR3s include the opening cysteine and the closing phenylalanine or tryptophan. D genes are given only for firm matches. A clone size is listed for some rows: how often the clone was seen (once, few, many), or a class if it is expanded.

TRBV7-8	TRBD1	few	TRBJ1-3	CASSLRGRGNTIYF	TGTGCCAGCAGCCTAAGGGGGCGGGGAAACACCATATATTTT
TRBV7-2	TRBD1	.	TRBJ1-5	CASSGTGGNQPQHF	TGTGCCAGCAGCGGGACAGGGGGTAATCAGCCCCAGCATTTT
TRBV4-3	.	few	TRBJ1-1	CASSQGGGGAFF	TGCGCCAGCAGCCAAGGAGGGGGTGGAGCTTTCTTT
TRBV28	.	many	TRBJ1-2	CASRRTGGRNYGYTF	TGTGCCAGCAGGAGGACGGGCGGGCGAAACTATGGCTACACCTTC
TRBV10-1	.	.	TRBJ1-6	CASSRGRAHSPLHF	TGCGCCAGCAGTAGAGGGAGGGCGCATTCACCCCTCCACTTT
TRBV27	.	.	TRBJ1-2	CASSLSSQGDANYGYTF	TGTGCCAGCAGTTTATCCTCGCAGGGCGACGCTAACTATGGCTACACCTTC
TRBV7-2	.	few	TRBJ1-2	CASSTGGKGLYGYTF	TGTGCCAGCAGCACGGGGGGCAAGGGCCTCTATGGCTACACCTTC
TRBV5-6	TRBD2	.	TRBJ2-2	CASSLMGGTNTGELFF	TGTGCCAGCAGCCTCATGGGGGGGACGAACACCGGGGAGCTGTTTTTT
TRBV4-2	.	.	TRBJ1-1	CASSQVGQRTEAFF	TGTGCCAGCAGCCAAGTTGGTCAGCGCACTGAAGCTTTCTTT
TRBV5-1	TRBD2	.	TRBJ2-5	CASTLAGGPETQYF	TGCGCCAGCACCCTAGCGGGGGGGCCGGAGACCCAGTACTTC
TRBV2	TRBD1	.	TRBJ1-2	CASSPDRAPGYTF	TGTGCCAGCAGTCCAGACAGGGCGCCTGGCTACACCTTC
TRBV5-4	TRBD2	.	TRBJ2-3	CASSPDGLAGRTDTQYF	TGTGCCAGCAGCCCCGACGGACTAGCGGGGCGCACAGATACGCAGTATTTT
TRBV11-2	.	few	TRBJ2-7	CASSSTNADEQYF	TGTGCCAGCAGCTCCACAAACGCGGACGAGCAGTACTTC
TRBV10-3	.	.	TRBJ2-1	CAISEGAGDYNEQFF	TGTGCCATCAGTGAGGGGGCAGGGGACTACAATGAGCAGTTCTTC
TRBV11-2	.	.	TRBJ1-4	CASSLVGGANEKLFF	TGTGCCAGCAGCTTAGTGGGGGGGGCCAATGAAAAACTGTTTTTT
TRBV6-5	.	once	TRBJ1-2	CASSPGSNYGYTF	TGTGCCAGCAGTCCCGGGTCCAACTATGGCTACACCTTC
TRBV27	.	once	TRBJ1-5	CASSYALNQPQHF	TGTGCCAGCAGTTACGCGTTGAATCAGCCCCAGCATTTT
TRBV28	.	.	TRBJ2-4	CASSPLRGTAKNIQYF	TGTGCCAGCAGTCCGTTGAGGGGGACGGCCAAAAACATTCAGTACTTC
TRBV19	TRBD1	.	TRBJ1-5	CASSGPGGRFNQPQHF	TGTGCCAGTAGTGGCCCAGGGGGAAGATTCAATCAGCCCCAGCATTTT
TRBV28	.	.	TRBJ2-5	CASSGSRGEETQYF	TGTGCCAGCAGTGGTAGCAGGGGAGAAGAGACCCAGTACTTC
TRBV6-6	.	.	TRBJ1-5	CASSLPSNQPQHF	TGTGCCAGCAGCCTCCCCAGCAATCAGCCCCAGCATTTT
TRBV30	TRBD2	.	TRBJ2-5	CAWSPGTSAGETQYF	TGTGCCTGGAGTCCCGGGACTAGCGCAGGGGAGACCCAGTACTTC
TRBV2	.	.	TRBJ1-5	CASNVQSNQPQHF	TGTGCCAGCAATGTTCAGAGCAATCAGCCCCAGCATTTT
TRBV10-2	TRBD1	.	TRBJ2-6	CASGLSVTGEFSGANVLTF	TGCGCCAGCGGATTATCTGTGACAGGGGAATTCTCTGGGGCCAACGTCCTGACTTTC
TRBV27	.	.	TRBJ1-2	CASSLGGARSYTF	TGTGCCAGCAGTTTAGGCGGGGCGCGGAGCTACACCTTC
TRBV5-5	.	many	TRBJ2-1	CASSPPLGSLNEQFF	TGTGCCAGCAGCCCTCCTCTGGGCAGTCTCAATGAGCAGTTCTTC
TRBV7-8	.	.	TRBJ1-1	CASSLAGLTEAFF	TGTGCCAGCAGCTTAGCCGGTCTCACTGAAGCTTTCTTT
TRBV4-3	.	.	TRBJ1-6	CASSQTTGRSPLHF	TGCGCCAGCAGCCAAACAACAGGGCGGTCACCCCTCCACTTT
TRBV6-2/TRBV6-3	.	.	TRBJ2-4	CASSSLAGLQNIQYF	TGTGCCAGCAGTTCCCTTGCAGGATTGCAAAACATTCAGTACTTC
TRBV10-2	TRBD2	few	TRBJ2-1	CASSSGLAGTNEQFF	TGCGCCAGCAGTTCGGGACTAGCGGGGACTAATGAGCAGTTCTTC
TRBV7-2	TRBD2	once	TRBJ2-2	CASSLRAAGRGTGELFF	TGTGCCAGCAGCTTACGGGCGGCAGGGAGGGGCACCGGGGAGCTGTTTTTT
TRBV25-1	TRBD2	.	TRBJ2-5	CASSEYRGLAGRETQYF	TGTGCCAGCAGTGAATATAGAGGACTAGCGGGGCGGGAGACCCAGTACTTC
TRBV7-3	TRBD2	.	TRBJ2-3	CASSPGTSGLVDTQYF	TGTGCCAGCAGTCCCGGGACTAGCGGTTTAGTAGATACGCAGTATTTT
TRBV27	.	.	TRBJ2-5	CASSLGDTATKYF	TGTGCCAGCAGTTTAGGGGACACCGCAACCAAGTACTTC
TRBV5-1	.	.	TRBJ2-5	CASSSEVPGETQYF	TGCGCCAGCAGCTCTGAGGTGCCGGGGGAGACCCAGTACTTC
TRBV28	.	few	TRBJ2-1	CASTDLVEWRLENEQFF	TGTGCCAGCACCGATCTGGTAGAGTGGAGGCTTGAGAATGAGCAGTTCTTC
TRBV7-2	.	.	TRBJ1-6	CASSQGPAPLHF	TGTGCCAGCAGTCAGGGGCCGGCACCCCTCCACTTT
TRBV15	.	.	TRBJ1-5	CATSRDRRSANQPQHF	TGTGCCACCAGCAGAGATCGTAGGTCAGCGAATCAGCCCCAGCATTTT
TRBV11-3	TRBD1	.	TRBJ2-7	CASSGGPGQAPEQYF	TGTGCCAGCAGTGGGGGACCGGGACAGGCTCCCGAGCAGTACTTC